This T cell receptor (beta chain) is from a study of T cell changes during pregnancy in multiple sclerosis. Some clones are missing from TCRdb's copy, which holds only in-frame ones; the method was immunoSEQ multiplex PCR. The sample comprises tens of thousands of clones, just over 90% of which are singletons, and 0.35% to 0.45% rests with the top ten. This CDR3 region has 17 residues. Germline V gives CDR1 SGHRS, CDR2 YFSETQ. The V gene end was trimmed by 4 bases and the J gene end by 4 bases; junction bases not matched to a gene: 8. The material was CD4+ T cells from peripheral blood mononuclear cells, obtained before pregnancy. The chain uses TRBV5-1 and TRBJ2-1, with 13 bases matching TRBD2. The clonotype comes from a female donor with multiple sclerosis, enrolled in a pregnancy study. The CDR3 DNA follows: TGCGCCAGCAGCCTAACCGGGACTAGCGGGAAGTACAATGAGCAGTTCTTC. It specifies CASSLTGTSGKYNEQFF.